This passage covers 20 T cell receptor beta chains from one sample sequenced in a study of identical twins. TCRdb re-called the 5' RACE reads through MiXCR, storing one row per CDR3 protein. The sample includes more than 650,000 distinct CDR3 sequences, approximately 6% of them seen just once. Sequenced material: naive T cells sorted from blood. These receptors were obtained from a man aged 18-30 years in good health.

This chain connects TRBV5-1 to TRBJ1-5, with D possibly matching TRBD1 (5 bases). V was clipped by 4 bases and J by 5 bases, with 13 bases between them. The germline CDR1 and CDR2 sequences are SGHRS and YFSETQ. The CDR3 loop spans 14 amino acids. Here the CDR3 DNA reads TGCGCCAGCAGCCTGGGGGACGGAGATCAGCCCCAGCATTTT. It translates to CASSLGDGDQPQHF.

CDR3 amino acids: CAIRTSGAKETQYF. CDR3 nucleotides: TGTGCCATCAGGACTAGCGGGGCTAAAGAGACCCAGTACTTC. J is TRBJ2-5 and V is TRBV10-3; 11 bases align to TRBD2. With V trimmed by 6 bases and J by 3 bases, 3 bases remained unmatched. The CDR3 is made up of 14 amino acids. CDR1 is ENHRY, CDR2 SYGVKD, per germline.

In the case of this clonotype: The missing conserved phenylalanine or tryptophan at the end of this CDR3 makes a read error likely. V is TRBV5-1 and J is TRBJ2-1, with D possibly TRBD2 on 6 matching bases. The V end was cut by 1 base, the J end by 9 bases, with 14 bases between. The CDR3 totals 14 residues. Per the germline V gene, CDR1 is SGHRS and CDR2 is YFSETQ. Written as DNA, the CDR3 is TGCGCCAGCAGCTTGCTCCTAGCGCCCAGTGAGCAGTTCTTA. It is translated as CASSLLLAPSEQFL.

This clonotype was recorded at least ten times. The rearrangement uses TRBV12-3 or TRBV12-4 and TRBJ2-1; 11 nucleotides align to TRBD2. J lost 3 bases, V lost 8 bases, and 15 bases had no gene match. The CDR3 consists of 18 residues. The CDR3 sequence is CASLGLAAPEGDYNEQFF. In DNA form, the CDR3 reads TGTGCCAGCTTGGGACTAGCGGCGCCGGAGGGGGACTACAATGAGCAGTTCTTC.

This clonotype was seen repeatedly, ten times or more. This chain joins TRBV29-1 and TRBJ1-1; no clear D gene. Germline V gene sequence: CDR1 SQVTM, CDR2 ANQGSEA. The V end lost 7 bases, the J end lost 2 bases, and 14 bases lay between the germline ends. This CDR3 is 13 amino acids long. In DNA, the CDR3 is TGCAGCGGCTGTGGCGGGTTTAACACTGAAGCTTTCTTT. Its protein product is CSGCGGFNTEAFF.

Notes on this clonotype: Since no conserved phenylalanine or tryptophan closes the CDR3, a read error is the likely cause. V and J are TRBV6-1 and TRBJ1-1; D may be TRBD1 (5 bases). This CDR3 is built from 15 residues. The ends were cut back, 3 bases at V and 4 bases at J, with 15 bases in the middle. CDR1 MNHNS and CDR2 SASEGT come from the germline V gene. CDR3 region: CASSDEGRPGTEAFC. The CDR3 DNA is TGTGCCAGCAGTGATGAGGGGCGGCCGGGCACTGAAGCTTTCTGT.

Only a few counts were recorded for this clonotype. This chain joins TRBV7-2 and TRBJ1-2; no clear D. The V gene lost 5 bases and the J gene lost 4 bases, with 17 bases spanning the gap. This CDR3 region has 15 residues. Germline lookup yields CDR1 SGHTA and CDR2 FQGNSA. The CDR3 DNA follows: TGTGCCAGCAGCCTCAGGTCTGATTTGGGCTATGGCTACACCTTC. Encoded protein: CASSLRSDLGYGYTF.

This clonotype was counted ten times or more. The chain has TRBV29-1 and TRBJ2-3, with 7 bases identical to TRBD2. J gave up 10 bases and V 3 bases, and 10 bases lay outside the gene matches. The length of the CDR3 is 13 residues. Germline V gene sequence: CDR1 SQVTM, CDR2 ANQGSEA. Here the CDR3 reads CSVDSTGLVAQYF. Here the CDR3 DNA reads TGCAGCGTTGACTCAACAGGACTAGTCGCGCAGTATTTT.

Ten or more counts support this clonotype. The gene calls are TRBV5-1 and TRBJ1-5; D remains ambiguous. V lost 4 bases, J lost 10 bases, and 15 bases lay in between. Germline V gene sequence: CDR1 SGHRS, CDR2 YFSETQ. The CDR3 sequence is 13 residues long. CDR3 amino acids: CASSRDGFQPQHF. As DNA, the CDR3 is TGCGCCAGCAGCCGAGACGGATTTCAACCCCAGCATTTT.

This clonotype occurred a few times. The CDR3 DNA is TGCGCCAGCAGCTTTTCCGACTGGGTGGAAAACATTCAGTACTTC. The encoded protein is CASSFSDWVENIQYF. The chain joins TRBV5-1 to TRBJ2-4; no clear D gene. Germline V gives CDR1 SGHRS, CDR2 YFSETQ. This CDR3 region has 15 residues. V lost 2 bases and J lost 5, with 14 bases in between. Looking up the rest from reference TRBV5-1 and TRBJ2-4 gives the full variable domain: KAGVTQTPRYLIKTRGQQVTLSCSPISGHRSVSWYQQTPGQGLQFLFEYFSETQRNKGNFPGRFSGRQFSNSRSEMNVSTLELGDSALYLCASSFSDWVENIQYFGAGTRLSVL.

The rearrangement uses TRBV12-3 or TRBV12-4 and TRBJ2-1, with D unclear. V dropped 6 bases and J dropped 2 bases, with 5 bases sitting between them. The CDR3 contains 12 residues. In DNA form, the CDR3 reads TGTGCCAGCAGCATAGCCTACAATGAGCAGTTCTTC. Amino acid sequence: CASSIAYNEQFF.

This clonotype was seen only once. The chain recombines TRBV19 with TRBJ2-5; D perhaps matches TRBD1 (5 bases). Trimming removed 5 bases at V and 1 base at J, with 8 bases between. Germline V CDR1 and CDR2: LNHDA, SQIVND (reference sequence). The CDR3 has 13 residues. CDR3 amino acids: CASSDSSQETQYF. For the CDR3, the DNA is TGTGCCAGTAGTGACAGTTCCCAAGAGACCCAGTACTTC.

There are a few counts of this clonotype. The rearrangement joins TRBV7-2 to TRBJ2-1; TRBD1 might be the D (6 bases). The germline V gene has CDR1 SGHTA and CDR2 FQGNSA. This CDR3 region has 17 residues. With 1 base removed from V and 8 bases from J, the gap between germline ends came to 21 bases. This CDR3 is CASSLGLGQLGVHEQFF. The CDR3 nucleotides read TGTGCCAGCAGCTTAGGGCTGGGACAACTCGGCGTACATGAGCAGTTCTTC.

This clonotype was counted many times. The rearrangement joins TRBV5-1 to TRBJ2-7; D is possibly TRBD1 (6 bases). V was trimmed by 3 bases and J by 5 bases, leaving 12 bases between them. The germline V gene has CDR1 SGHRS and CDR2 YFSETQ. This CDR3 spans 13 amino acids. The CDR3 DNA sequence: TGCGCCAGCAGCTACAGGGAAGGAAACGAGCAGTACTTC. As protein: CASSYREGNEQYF.

CDR3 in amino acids: CASSSIRTLADIYKRNEQFF. The CDR3 DNA reads TGTGCCAGCAGCTCGATAAGAACACTAGCGGACATATACAAAAGGAATGAGCAGTTCTTC. V and J are TRBV11-2 and TRBJ2-1; 8 nucleotides align to TRBD2. Germline V gene lookup returns CDR1 SGHAT and CDR2 FQNNGV. The CDR3 is 20 amino acids. Trimming at V came to 4 bases and at J to 7 bases, leaving 24 bases not matched to a gene.

There are a few counts of this clonotype. The chain joins TRBV20-1 to TRBJ2-5, with TRBD2 as a possible D gene (5 bases). CDR1 and CDR2 from the germline V gene are DFQATT and SNEGSKA (reference sequence). V shed 0 bases and J shed 1 base, with 15 bases lying between them. CDR3 length: 16 amino acids. DNA for the CDR3: TGCAGTGCTAGAGATGGTTTGACGGGAATCCAAGAGACCCAGTACTTC. Protein: CSARDGLTGIQETQYF.

The chain has TRBV10-3 and TRBJ2-5, with D perhaps matching TRBD1 (6 bases). Germline V lookup: CDR1 ENHRY, CDR2 SYGVKD. V shed 4 bases and J shed 4 bases, with 13 bases lying between them. The CDR3 runs to 14 residues. The CDR3 reads CAISGGHGGETQYF. Written as DNA, the CDR3 is TGTGCCATCAGTGGGGGACATGGCGGAGAGACCCAGTACTTC.

J is TRBJ2-5 and V is TRBV20-1; 7 bases are a match to TRBD1. With 5 bases clipped from V and 4 bases from J, the junction kept 10 bases outside the gene matches. CDR3 length: 14 amino acids. CDR1 and CDR2 (germline): DFQATT, SNEGSKA (reference sequence). CDR3 DNA sequence: TGCAGTGCTCGACGGACAGGCCAGGGAGAGACCCAGTACTTC. As protein: CSARRTGQGETQYF.

In its sample, this clonotype was seen many times. V and J are TRBV5-1 and TRBJ1-1; possibly TRBD1 for D (6 bases). Germline V gene data show CDR1 as SGHRS and CDR2 as YFSETQ. This CDR3 has 14 residues. V was pared by 4 bases and J by 8 bases, with 18 bases between. Here the CDR3 reads CASSPKPRGQEAFF. CDR3 nucleotide sequence: TGCGCCAGCAGCCCTAAGCCACGGGGGCAGGAAGCTTTCTTT. Drawing the rest from reference TRBV5-1 and TRBJ1-1, the complete variable domain is KAGVTQTPRYLIKTRGQQVTLSCSPISGHRSVSWYQQTPGQGLQFLFEYFSETQRNKGNFPGRFSGRQFSNSRSEMNVSTLELGDSALYLCASSPKPRGQEAFFGQGTRLTVV.

This clonotype has ten or more counts. V gene TRBV6-6 combines with J gene TRBJ2-1; D is unresolved. Germline values: CDR1 MNHNY, CDR2 SVGAGI (reference sequence). The CDR3 extends over 11 amino acids. V was clipped by 3 bases and J by 10 bases, with 7 bases between them. The CDR3, as DNA: TGTGCCAGCAGTTATGTGGGGGAGCAGTTCTTC. As protein: CASSYVGEQFF.